This TCR beta chain came from a study of shared clonotypes between healthy human individuals. This clone occurred once. The authors sequenced unsorted PBMC DNA on ten immunoSEQ deep assay plates. The data were produced by immunoSEQ multiplex PCR, yet TCRdb's version contains in-frame clones alone and is incomplete. Of around 530,000 clones in the sample, around 78% were seen once. Donors were Caucasian adults residing in Nashville, Tennessee, USA. In unsorted samples, genomic DNA was obtained using 85 million to 90 million PBMCs. Germline-derived CDR1 and CDR2 are SNHLY and FYNNEI. The V and J ends lost 7 bases and 3 bases respectively, with 10 bases between them. The CDR3 is 12 residues long.

The chain couples TRBV2 to TRBJ2-7; D is unclear. This receptor was identified in a woman between 35 and 50 years old in good health. Some clones in this sample may be carry-over from other donors' samples. The sequenced sample consisted of PBMCs. CDR3 loop: CASTFQVYEQYF. Written as DNA, the CDR3 is TGTGCCAGCACCTTTCAGGTCTACGAGCAGTACTTC.